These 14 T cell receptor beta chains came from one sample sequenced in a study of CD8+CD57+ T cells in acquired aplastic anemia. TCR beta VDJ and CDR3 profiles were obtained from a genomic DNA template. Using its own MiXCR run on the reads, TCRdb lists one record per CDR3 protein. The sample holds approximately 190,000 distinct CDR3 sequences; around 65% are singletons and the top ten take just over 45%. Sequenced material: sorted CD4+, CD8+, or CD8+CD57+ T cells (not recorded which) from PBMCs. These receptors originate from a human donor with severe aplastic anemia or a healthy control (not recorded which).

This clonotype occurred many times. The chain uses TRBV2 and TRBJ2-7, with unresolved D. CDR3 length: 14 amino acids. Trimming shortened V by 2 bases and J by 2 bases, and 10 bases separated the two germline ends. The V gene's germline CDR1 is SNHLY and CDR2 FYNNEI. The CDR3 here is CASSESSQTYEQYF. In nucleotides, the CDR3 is TGTGCCAGCAGTGAAAGTAGCCAAACCTACGAGCAGTACTTC.

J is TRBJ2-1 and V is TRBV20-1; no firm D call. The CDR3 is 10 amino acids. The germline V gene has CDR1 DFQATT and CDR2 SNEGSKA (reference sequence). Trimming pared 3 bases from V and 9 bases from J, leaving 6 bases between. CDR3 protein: CSASRAEQFF. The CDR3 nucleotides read TGCAGTGCTAGCCGAGCTGAGCAGTTCTTC.

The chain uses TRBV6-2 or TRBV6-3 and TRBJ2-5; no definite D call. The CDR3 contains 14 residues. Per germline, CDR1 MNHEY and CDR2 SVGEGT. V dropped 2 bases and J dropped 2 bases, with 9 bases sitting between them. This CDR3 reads CASSYGDPQETQYF. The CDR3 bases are TGTGCCAGCAGTTACGGAGACCCTCAAGAGACCCAGTACTTC.

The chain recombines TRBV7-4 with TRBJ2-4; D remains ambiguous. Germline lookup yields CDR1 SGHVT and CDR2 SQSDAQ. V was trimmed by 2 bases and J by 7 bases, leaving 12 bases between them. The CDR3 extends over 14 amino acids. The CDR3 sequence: CASSLNGVENIQYF. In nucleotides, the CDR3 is TGTGCCAGCAGCTTAAATGGGGTTGAGAACATTCAGTACTTC.

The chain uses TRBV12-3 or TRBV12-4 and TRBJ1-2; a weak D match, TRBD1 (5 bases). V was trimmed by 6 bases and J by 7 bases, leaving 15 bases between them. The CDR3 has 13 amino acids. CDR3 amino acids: CASRAAGVLGYTF. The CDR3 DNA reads TGTGCCAGCAGGGCGGCGGGGGTTCTTGGCTACACCTTC.

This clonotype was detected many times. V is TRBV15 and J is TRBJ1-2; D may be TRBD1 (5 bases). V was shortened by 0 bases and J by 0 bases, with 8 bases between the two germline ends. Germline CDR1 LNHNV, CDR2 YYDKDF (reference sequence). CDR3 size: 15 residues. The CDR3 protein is CATSREAGPNYGYTF. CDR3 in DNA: TGTGCCACCAGCAGAGAGGCAGGGCCTAACTATGGCTACACCTTC.

The CDR3 protein is CASSLVSGGYEQYF. The CDR3 coding sequence is TGTGCCAGCAGCTTGGTGTCAGGGGGCTACGAGCAGTACTTC. The gene calls are TRBV7-2 and TRBJ2-7, with 7 bases aligning to TRBD1. V was clipped by 3 bases and J by 3 bases; unmatched bases: 5. CDR1 and CDR2 (germline): SGHTA, FQGNSA. This CDR3 is built from 14 residues.

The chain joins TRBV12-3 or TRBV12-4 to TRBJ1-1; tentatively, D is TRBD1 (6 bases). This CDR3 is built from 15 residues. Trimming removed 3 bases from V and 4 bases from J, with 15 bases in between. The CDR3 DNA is TGTGCCAGCAGTTTTCCCCAGGGGCGAGTCACTGAAGCTTTCTTT. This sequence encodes CASSFPQGRVTEAFF.

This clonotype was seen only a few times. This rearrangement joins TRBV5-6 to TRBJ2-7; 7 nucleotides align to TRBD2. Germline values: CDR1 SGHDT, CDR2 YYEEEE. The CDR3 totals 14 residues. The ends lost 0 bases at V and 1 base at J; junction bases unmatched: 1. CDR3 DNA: TGTGCCAGCAGCTTGGCTAGCGGTTCCTACGAGCAGTACTTC. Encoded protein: CASSLASGSYEQYF.

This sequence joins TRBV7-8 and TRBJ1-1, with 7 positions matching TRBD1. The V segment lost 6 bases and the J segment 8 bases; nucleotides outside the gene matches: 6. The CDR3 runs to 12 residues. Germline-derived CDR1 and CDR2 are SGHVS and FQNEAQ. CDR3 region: CASRTGYREAFF. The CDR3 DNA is TGTGCCAGCAGGACAGGGTATCGAGAAGCTTTCTTT.

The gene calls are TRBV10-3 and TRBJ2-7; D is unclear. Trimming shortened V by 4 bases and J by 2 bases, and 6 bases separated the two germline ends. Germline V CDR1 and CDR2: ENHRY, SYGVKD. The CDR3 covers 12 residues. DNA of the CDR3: TGTGCCATCAGTGGGCACACCTACGAGCAGTACTTC. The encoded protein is CAISGHTYEQYF.

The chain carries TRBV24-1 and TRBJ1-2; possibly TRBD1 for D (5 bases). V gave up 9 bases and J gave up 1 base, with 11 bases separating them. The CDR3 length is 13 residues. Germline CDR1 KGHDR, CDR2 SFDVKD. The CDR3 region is CATGGANNYGYTF. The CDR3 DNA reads TGTGCCACCGGGGGAGCGAATAACTATGGCTACACCTTC.

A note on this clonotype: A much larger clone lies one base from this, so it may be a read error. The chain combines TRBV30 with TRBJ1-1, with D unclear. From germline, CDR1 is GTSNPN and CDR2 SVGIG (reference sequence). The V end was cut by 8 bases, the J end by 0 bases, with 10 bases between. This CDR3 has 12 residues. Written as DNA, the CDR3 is TGTGCCGCCGGACGGATGAACACTGAAGCTTTCTTT. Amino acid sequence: CAAGRMNTEAFF.

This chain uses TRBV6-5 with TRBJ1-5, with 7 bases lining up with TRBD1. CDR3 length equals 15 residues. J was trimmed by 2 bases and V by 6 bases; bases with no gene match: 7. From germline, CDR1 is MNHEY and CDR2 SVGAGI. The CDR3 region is CASSQGGTGNQPQHF. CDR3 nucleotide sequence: TGTGCCAGCAGCCAGGGGGGGACAGGCAATCAGCCCCAGCATTTT.